This TCR beta chain was retrieved from a study of blood T cell repertoires in COVID-19. With 4 bases removed from V and 2 bases from J, the gap between germline ends came to 9 bases. Looked up from germline, CDR1 is SGHAT and CDR2 is FQNNGV. This CDR3 contains 13 residues. Only in-frame clones appear in the TCRdb table, and some are missing; sequencing was by immunoSEQ multiplex PCR. The table includes about 170,000 clones, about 80% detected once. V and J are TRBV11-2 and TRBJ2-7; D gene uncertain. The TCR originated in a human donor with acute or convalescent COVID-19. The donor label of this sample is uncertain. Sequencing was done on a sample of peripheral blood. The CDR3: CASSSLRAYEQYF. Here the CDR3 DNA reads TGTGCCAGCAGCTCGCTTCGGGCCTACGAGCAGTACTTC.